These 4 T cell receptor beta chains share one sample of origin, sequenced in a study of identical twins. Using its own MiXCR run on the 5' RACE reads, TCRdb lists one record per CDR3 protein. The sample has hundreds of thousands of distinct CDR3 sequences; about 7.6% are singletons. These data were also reused for a study on yellow fever vaccine responses in identical twins.

The sequenced sample consisted of PBMCs. These receptors originate from a woman younger than 35 in good health.

This clonotype was observed a few times. The V call is TRBV6-4, the J call TRBJ1-1; D may be TRBD1 (5 bases). The CDR3 has 13 amino acids. V lost 3 bases, J lost 3 bases, and 8 bases lay in between. In germline, CDR1 is MRHNA, CDR2 SNTAGT. The CDR3 protein is CASSEGEHTEAFF. The CDR3 coding sequence is TGTGCCAGCAGTGAAGGGGAGCACACTGAAGCTTTCTTT.

The V gene is TRBV24-1, the J gene TRBJ2-7; 8 bases are a match to TRBD1. Germline V CDR1 and CDR2: KGHDR, SFDVKD. Trimming cost V 4 bases and J 4 bases; bases outside gene matches: 5. CDR3 length: 14 residues. CDR3 DNA: TGTGCCACCAGTGAGGGGGGACAGGATTACGAGCAGTACTTC. Amino acids: CATSEGGQDYEQYF.

The table lists this clonotype with a few counts. V is TRBV11-2 and J is TRBJ2-3; D may match TRBD1 or TRBD2 (6 bases each). The CDR3 sequence is 13 residues long. Trimming cost V 5 bases and J 4 bases, with 10 bases left between them. Looked up from germline, CDR1 is SGHAT and CDR2 is FQNNGV. The CDR3, as DNA: TGTGCCAGCAGCGCCGGGGGCGCAGATACGCAGTATTTT. Its translation: CASSAGGADTQYF.

This chain uses TRBV7-2 with TRBJ2-7; 8 nucleotides align to TRBD2. Losses at the gene ends were 2 bases for V and 2 bases for J; bases not matched to a gene: 5. Germline lookup yields CDR1 SGHTA and CDR2 FQGNSA. The length of the CDR3 is 15 residues. The CDR3 is CASSLSSGITYEQYF. The CDR3 DNA sequence: TGTGCCAGCAGCTTAAGTAGCGGGATTACCTACGAGCAGTACTTC. The full variable domain, with the rest looked up from reference TRBV7-2 and TRBJ2-7, is GAGVSQSPSNKVTEKGKDVELRCDPISGHTALYWYRQSLGQGLEFLIYFQGNSAPDKSGLPSDRFSAERTGGSVSTLTIQRTQQEDSAVYLCASSLSSGITYEQYFGPGTRLTVT.